The rows below give T cell receptor beta chains drawn from one sample of a study of neurological immune-mediated disorders. One entry per CDR3 protein, called by TCRdb with MiXCR from the 5' RACE reads. The sample comprises tens of thousands of distinct CDR3 sequences, roughly 8% of which are singletons, and 1.5% to 2% rests with the top ten. Source material: PBMCs. Receptors originate from a middle-aged woman in good health. The CDR3 runs from the conserved cysteine through the conserved F or W. D genes are given only for firm matches. The size field is filled for only some rows; it gives once, few, many or a size class.

>TRBV12-3/TRBV12-4|TRBD2|-|TRBJ2-3
TGTGCCAGCAGTCCAAGGGGCCTAGCGGGCACAGATACGCAGTATTTT
CASSPRGLAGTDTQYF
>TRBV5-1|-|many|TRBJ2-7
TGCGCCAGCAGCCCTGAGGCAGGGCCACCGGAGTACGAGCAGTACTTC
CASSPEAGPPEYEQYF
>TRBV29-1|TRBD2|many|TRBJ2-3
TGCAGCGTAAGGACTAGCCGGGGCACAGATACGCAGTATTTT
CSVRTSRGTDTQYF
>TRBV7-9|-|many|TRBJ1-1
TGTGCCAGCAGTTCCGGGGGGGGAAACCTCGGTGAAGCTTTCTTT
CASSSGGGNLGEAFF
>TRBV12-3/TRBV12-4|-|many|TRBJ1-5
TGTGCCAGCAGTCGCTCAATCTATAGCAATCAGCCCCAGCATTTT
CASSRSIYSNQPQHF
>TRBV6-2/TRBV6-3|-|few|TRBJ1-1
TGTGCCAGCAGGAACAGGGAATCCGCTGAAGCTTTCTTT
CASRNRESAEAFF
>TRBV6-6|TRBD1|many|TRBJ2-2
TGTGCCAGCAGTTACTCGATGGACAGGGGCACCGGGGAGCTGTTTTTT
CASSYSMDRGTGELFF
>TRBV12-3/TRBV12-4|-|many|TRBJ1-1
TGTGCCAGCAGTTTAGTAGGACAGACTTATGAAGCTTTCTTT
CASSLVGQTYEAFF
>TRBV20-1|TRBD2|many|TRBJ2-3
TGCAGTGCTAGAGTGAGCGGGAGGGCCCCAGATACGCAGTATTTT
CSARVSGRAPDTQYF
>TRBV25-1|-|many|TRBJ2-1
TGTGCCAGCAGTGTGGAGAGGCCTGATGAGCAGTTCTTC
CASSVERPDEQFF
>TRBV14|-|-|TRBJ1-5
TGTGCCAGCAGCCAAGATTACGGACCCCCGCATTTT
CASSQDYGPPHF
>TRBV7-2|TRBD2|many|TRBJ2-3
TGTGCCAGCAGCCGGACTAGCGGGGGATTCACAGATACGCAGTATTTT
CASSRTSGGFTDTQYF
>TRBV7-2|-|many|TRBJ2-7
TGTGCCAGCAGCTTAGCGGATTCGCAAAATCACGAGCAGTACTTC
CASSLADSQNHEQYF
>TRBV12-3/TRBV12-4|-|many|TRBJ1-4
TGTGCCAGCAGCATGTTCGGGTCCCCTGCAACTAATGAAAAACTGTTTTTT
CASSMFGSPATNEKLFF
>TRBV30|-|few|TRBJ1-4
TGTGCCTGGAGTGCCGCCGTTGAAAAACTGTTTTTT
CAWSAAVEKLFF
>TRBV6-6|-|many|TRBJ1-5
TGTGCCCTCGGGGGGCTGAATCAGCCCCAGCATTTT
CALGGLNQPQHF
>TRBV6-5|-|many|TRBJ2-2
TGTGCCAGCAGTTACTCGAGAAGGGGTTTGACCGGGGAGCTGTTTTTT
CASSYSRRGLTGELFF